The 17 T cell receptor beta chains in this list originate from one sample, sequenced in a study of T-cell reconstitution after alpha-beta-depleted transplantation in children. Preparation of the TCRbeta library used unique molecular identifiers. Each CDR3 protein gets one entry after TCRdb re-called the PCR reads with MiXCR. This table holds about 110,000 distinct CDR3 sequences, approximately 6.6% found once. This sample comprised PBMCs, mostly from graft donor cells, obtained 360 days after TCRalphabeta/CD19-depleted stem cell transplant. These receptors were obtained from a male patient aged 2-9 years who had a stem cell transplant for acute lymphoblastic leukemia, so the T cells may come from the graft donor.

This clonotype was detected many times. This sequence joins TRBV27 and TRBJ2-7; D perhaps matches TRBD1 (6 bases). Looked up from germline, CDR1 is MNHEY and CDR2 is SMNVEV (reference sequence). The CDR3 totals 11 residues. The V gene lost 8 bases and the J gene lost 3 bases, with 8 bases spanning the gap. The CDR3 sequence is CASRTDYEQYF. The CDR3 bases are TGTGCCAGCCGGACAGACTACGAGCAGTACTTC.

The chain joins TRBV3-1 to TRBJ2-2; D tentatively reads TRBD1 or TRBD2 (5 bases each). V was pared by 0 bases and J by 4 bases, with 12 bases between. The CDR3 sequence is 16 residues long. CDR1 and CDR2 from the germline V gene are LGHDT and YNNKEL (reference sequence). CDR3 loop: CASSQDPWGSTGELFF. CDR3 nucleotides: TGTGCCAGCAGCCAAGACCCCTGGGGGAGCACCGGGGAGCTGTTTTTT.

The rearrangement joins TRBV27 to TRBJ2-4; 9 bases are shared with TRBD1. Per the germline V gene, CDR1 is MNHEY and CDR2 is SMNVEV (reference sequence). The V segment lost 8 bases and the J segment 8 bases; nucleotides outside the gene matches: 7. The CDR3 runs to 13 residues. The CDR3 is CASHRGRGYIQYF. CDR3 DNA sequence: TGTGCCAGCCACAGGGGGCGCGGGTACATTCAGTACTTC.

The CDR3 sequence: CASSQDWGSYNEQFF. CDR3 nucleotide sequence: TGTGCCAGCAGCCAAGATTGGGGCTCCTACAATGAGCAGTTCTTC. V gene TRBV14 combines with J gene TRBJ2-1; D is unresolved. Trimming took 0 bases from V and 0 from J, leaving 6 bases between them. CDR1 and CDR2 (germline): SGHDN, FVKESK. The CDR3 runs to 15 residues.

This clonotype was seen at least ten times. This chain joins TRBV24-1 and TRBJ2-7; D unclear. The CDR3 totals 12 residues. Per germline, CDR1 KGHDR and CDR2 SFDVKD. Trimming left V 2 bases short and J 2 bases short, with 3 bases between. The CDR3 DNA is TGTGCCACCAGTGATTCTGCCTACGAGCAGTACTTC. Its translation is CATSDSAYEQYF.

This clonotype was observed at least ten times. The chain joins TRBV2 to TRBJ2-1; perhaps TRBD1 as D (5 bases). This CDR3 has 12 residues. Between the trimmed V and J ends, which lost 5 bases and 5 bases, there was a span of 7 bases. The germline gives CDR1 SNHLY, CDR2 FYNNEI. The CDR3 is CASSRTNNEQFF. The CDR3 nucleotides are TGTGCCAGCAGTCGGACAAACAATGAGCAGTTCTTC.

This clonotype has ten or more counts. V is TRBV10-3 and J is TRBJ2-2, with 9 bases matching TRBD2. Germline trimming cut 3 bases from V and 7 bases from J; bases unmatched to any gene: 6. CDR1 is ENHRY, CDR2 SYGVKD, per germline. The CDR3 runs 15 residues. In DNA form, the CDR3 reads TGTGCCATCAGTGAAGTAGCGGGAGTCATCGGGGAGCTGTTTTTT. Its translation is CAISEVAGVIGELFF.

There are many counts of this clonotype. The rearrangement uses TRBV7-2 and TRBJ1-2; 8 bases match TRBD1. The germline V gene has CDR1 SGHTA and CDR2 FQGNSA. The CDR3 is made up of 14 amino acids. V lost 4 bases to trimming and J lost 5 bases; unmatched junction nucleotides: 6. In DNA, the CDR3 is TGTGCCAGCAGCTCCAATACAGGGGGGTATGGCTACACCTTC. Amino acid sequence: CASSSNTGGYGYTF.

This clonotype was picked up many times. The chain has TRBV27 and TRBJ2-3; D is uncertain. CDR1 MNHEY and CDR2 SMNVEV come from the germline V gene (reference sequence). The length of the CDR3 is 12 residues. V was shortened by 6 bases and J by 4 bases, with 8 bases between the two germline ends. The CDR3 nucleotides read TGTGCCAGCAGCCGGGCCTCAGATACGCAGTATTTT. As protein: CASSRASDTQYF.

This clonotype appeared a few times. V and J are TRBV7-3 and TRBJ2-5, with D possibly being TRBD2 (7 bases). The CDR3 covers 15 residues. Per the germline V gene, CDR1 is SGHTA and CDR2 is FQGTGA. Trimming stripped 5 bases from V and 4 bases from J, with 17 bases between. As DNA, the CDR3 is TGTGCCAGCAGCCAAGGGGGGGGTGGTGGAGAGACCCAGTACTTC. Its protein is CASSQGGGGGETQYF.

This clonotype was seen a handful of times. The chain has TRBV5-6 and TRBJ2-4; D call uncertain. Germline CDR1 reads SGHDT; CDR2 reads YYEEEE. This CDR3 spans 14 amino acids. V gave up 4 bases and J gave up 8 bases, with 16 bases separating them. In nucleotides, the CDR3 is TGTGCCAGCAGCACCCCCCCAGGAGAGGACATTCAGTACTTC. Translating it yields CASSTPPGEDIQYF.

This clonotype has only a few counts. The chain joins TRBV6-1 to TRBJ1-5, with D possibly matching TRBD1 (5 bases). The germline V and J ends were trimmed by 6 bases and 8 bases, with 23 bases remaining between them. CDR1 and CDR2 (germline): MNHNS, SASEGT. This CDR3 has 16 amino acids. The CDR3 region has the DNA TGTGCCAGCAGCGCTTTAACAAGCGCCGCGGGGGAGCCCCAGCATTTT. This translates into CASSALTSAAGEPQHF.

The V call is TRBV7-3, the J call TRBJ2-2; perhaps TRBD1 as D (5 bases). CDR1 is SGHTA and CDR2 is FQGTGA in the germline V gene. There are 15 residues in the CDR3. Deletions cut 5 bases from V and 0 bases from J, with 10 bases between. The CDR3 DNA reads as TGTGCCAGCAGCCGGAAGACAGCGAACACCGGGGAGCTGTTTTTT. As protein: CASSRKTANTGELFF.

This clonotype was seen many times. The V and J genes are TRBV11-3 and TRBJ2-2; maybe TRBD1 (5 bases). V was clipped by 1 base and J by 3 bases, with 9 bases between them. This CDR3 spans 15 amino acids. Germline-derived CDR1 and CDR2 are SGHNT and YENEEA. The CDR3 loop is CASSLVLGDTGELFF. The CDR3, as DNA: TGTGCCAGCAGCTTAGTGCTAGGGGACACCGGGGAGCTGTTTTTT.

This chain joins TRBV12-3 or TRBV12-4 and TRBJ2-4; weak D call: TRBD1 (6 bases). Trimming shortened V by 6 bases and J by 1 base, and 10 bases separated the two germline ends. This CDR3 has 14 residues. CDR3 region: CASSQRGAKNIQYF. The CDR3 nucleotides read TGTGCCAGCAGCCAGAGGGGGGCCAAAAACATTCAGTACTTC.

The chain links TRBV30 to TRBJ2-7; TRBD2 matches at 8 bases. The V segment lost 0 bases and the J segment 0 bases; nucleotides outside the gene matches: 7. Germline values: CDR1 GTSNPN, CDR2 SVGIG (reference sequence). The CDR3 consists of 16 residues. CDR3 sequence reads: CAWSVPRLAGSYEQYF. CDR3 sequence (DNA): TGTGCCTGGAGTGTACCCCGGCTAGCGGGCTCCTACGAGCAGTACTTC. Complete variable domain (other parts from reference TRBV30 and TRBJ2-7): SQTIHQWPATLVQPVGSPLSLECTVEGTSNPNLYWYRQAAGRGLQLLFYSVGIGQISSEVPQNLSASRPQDRQFILSSKKLLLSDSGFYLCAWSVPRLAGSYEQYFGPGTRLTVT.

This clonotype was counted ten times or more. The CDR3 reads CASSSSRDEGNTIYF. The DNA for the CDR3 is TGTGCCAGCAGCTCCAGCCGGGACGAAGGAAACACCATATATTTT. The V and J genes are TRBV7-9 and TRBJ1-3, with D possibly being TRBD1 (5 bases). Germline V gives CDR1 SEHNR, CDR2 FQNEAQ (reference sequence). There are 15 residues in the CDR3. V lost 4 bases and J 4 bases, leaving 14 bases between the germline ends.